This is a list of T cell receptor beta chains from one sample in a study of cytomegalovirus exposure and HLA in healthy donors. Sequencing was performed with immunoSEQ multiplex PCR; in TCRdb, only in-frame clones are kept and a portion is missing. The data contain 200,000 or so clones, about 79% of them singletons. The sequenced sample consisted of PBMCs. These receptors all come from a woman aged 25-40 years in good health and CMV-seropositive. Each CDR3 is given with its conserved first and last residue. The order of the fields is CDR3 DNA, CDR3 protein, clone size, J gene, D gene, V gene. A D gene is named only where the DNA matches it firmly. The listing skips clone size in some rows; elsewhere it reads once, few, many or a size class.

CDR3nt: TGTGCCAGCAGCGCCGGTAGCCAGAATGAAAAACTGTTTTTT; CDR3aa: CASSAGSQNEKLFF; abundance: -; j_gene: TRBJ1-4; d_gene: -; v_gene: TRBV9
CDR3nt: TGTGCCATCAGTCAAGGGGGGGATCAGCCCCAGCATTTT; CDR3aa: CAISQGGDQPQHF; abundance: -; j_gene: TRBJ1-5; d_gene: -; v_gene: TRBV10-3
CDR3nt: TGTGCCAGCAGTGCCCTCCCGGGACAGGGGGCCGGGGAGCTGTTTTTT; CDR3aa: CASSALPGQGAGELFF; abundance: many; j_gene: TRBJ2-2; d_gene: TRBD1; v_gene: TRBV6-1
CDR3nt: TGTGCCAGTAACCCTTCTCCGGGACACCTCTACTATGGCTACACCTTC; CDR3aa: CASNPSPGHLYYGYTF; abundance: once; j_gene: TRBJ1-2; d_gene: -; v_gene: TRBV19
CDR3nt: TGTGCCAGCTCACCTTTTCCTCAGGAAAAACTGTTTTTT; CDR3aa: CASSPFPQEKLFF; abundance: -; j_gene: TRBJ1-4; d_gene: -; v_gene: TRBV18
CDR3nt: TGTGCCAGCAGCTTAGGGACAGAGAATCAGCCCCAGCATTTT; CDR3aa: CASSLGTENQPQHF; abundance: -; j_gene: TRBJ1-5; d_gene: TRBD1; v_gene: TRBV9
CDR3nt: TGTGCCAGCAGTGCCACAGGGGGCGGACAGCCCCAGCATTTT; CDR3aa: CASSATGGGQPQHF; abundance: -; j_gene: TRBJ1-5; d_gene: TRBD1; v_gene: TRBV10-3
CDR3nt: TGCGCCAGCAGCCTGGACAGAAACTACGAGCAGTACTTC; CDR3aa: CASSLDRNYEQYF; abundance: -; j_gene: TRBJ2-7; d_gene: -; v_gene: TRBV4-1
CDR3nt: TGTGCCATACTAGGACTAGCGGGAGCAGAGACCCAGTACTTC; CDR3aa: CAILGLAGAETQYF; abundance: -; j_gene: TRBJ2-5; d_gene: TRBD2; v_gene: TRBV6-1
CDR3nt: TGTGCCAGCAGCTCCCTAGCTCTCGAGCAGTACTTC; CDR3aa: CASSSLALEQYF; abundance: -; j_gene: TRBJ2-7; d_gene: -; v_gene: TRBV7-9
CDR3nt: TGTGCCAGTAGTCCCGGGACAGGGGGACGCGCTTTCTTT; CDR3aa: CASSPGTGGRAFF; abundance: -; j_gene: TRBJ1-1; d_gene: TRBD1; v_gene: TRBV19
CDR3nt: TGTGCCAGCAGCTTGGGCGAGTTGGTTGGTGAAGCTTTCTTT; CDR3aa: CASSLGELVGEAFF; abundance: -; j_gene: TRBJ1-1; d_gene: -; v_gene: TRBV5-6
CDR3nt: TGTGCCAGCAGCCTCGGGGATGCTTATGGCTACACCTTC; CDR3aa: CASSLGDAYGYTF; abundance: -; j_gene: TRBJ1-2; d_gene: -; v_gene: TRBV14
CDR3nt: TGTGCCAGCGGAAACAGGGAGAAATATGGCTACACCTTC; CDR3aa: CASGNREKYGYTF; abundance: once; j_gene: TRBJ1-2; d_gene: -; v_gene: TRBV9
CDR3nt: TGTGCCAGCACCTTGAGCACTGAAGCTTTCTTT; CDR3aa: CASTLSTEAFF; abundance: -; j_gene: TRBJ1-1; d_gene: -; v_gene: TRBV6-5
CDR3nt: TGTGCCAGCAATTGGGCAGCTTCCTACGAGCAGTACTTC; CDR3aa: CASNWAASYEQYF; abundance: -; j_gene: TRBJ2-7; d_gene: -; v_gene: TRBV28
CDR3nt: TGTGCCAGCAGTCTCGACAGTTGGTCCTATGGCTACACCTTC; CDR3aa: CASSLDSWSYGYTF; abundance: -; j_gene: TRBJ1-2; d_gene: -; v_gene: TRBV28
CDR3nt: TGCGCCAGCAGTGGGGACAGACTTGCGGGTAATGAAAAACTGTTTTTT; CDR3aa: CASSGDRLAGNEKLFF; abundance: -; j_gene: TRBJ1-4; d_gene: TRBD1; v_gene: TRBV4-1
CDR3nt: TGTGCCAGCAGTACATACAGGGGGCTCTCCACCGAGCAGTACTTC; CDR3aa: CASSTYRGLSTEQYF; abundance: -; j_gene: TRBJ2-7; d_gene: TRBD1; v_gene: TRBV28
CDR3nt: TGTGCCAGCAGCCGACTGGGGCAGGTCCACGGCAATCAGCCCCAGCATTTT; CDR3aa: CASSRLGQVHGNQPQHF; abundance: -; j_gene: TRBJ1-5; d_gene: -; v_gene: TRBV28
CDR3nt: TGTGCCAGCACCTCTAGCGGAGCCTCCTACAATGAGCAGTTCTTC; CDR3aa: CASTSSGASYNEQFF; abundance: -; j_gene: TRBJ2-1; d_gene: TRBD2; v_gene: TRBV7-9
CDR3nt: TGTGCCAGCAGCACCCGACAGGGTGAAGCTTTCTTT; CDR3aa: CASSTRQGEAFF; abundance: -; j_gene: TRBJ1-1; d_gene: TRBD1; v_gene: TRBV7-8
CDR3nt: TGTGCCAGCAGCTTGGCAGATCCCTCTGGAAACACCATATATTTT; CDR3aa: CASSLADPSGNTIYF; abundance: few; j_gene: TRBJ1-3; d_gene: -; v_gene: TRBV5-6
CDR3nt: TGTGCCAGCAGCCAAGATTTCGATAGAGGGTACAATGAGCAGTTCTTC; CDR3aa: CASSQDFDRGYNEQFF; abundance: -; j_gene: TRBJ2-1; d_gene: -; v_gene: TRBV4-2
CDR3nt: TGTGCCAGCAGTTTGACTAGCGGGAGGTTAATTACGGGCGGGGAGCTGTTTTTT; CDR3aa: CASSLTSGRLITGGELFF; abundance: -; j_gene: TRBJ2-2; d_gene: TRBD2; v_gene: TRBV27
CDR3nt: TGTGCCATCAGTGAGACAGGGGTCCGGGAGACCCAGTACTTC; CDR3aa: CAISETGVRETQYF; abundance: -; j_gene: TRBJ2-5; d_gene: TRBD1; v_gene: TRBV10-3
CDR3nt: TGCGCCAGCAGCTTGGCCGGGTTCCGGGATACGCAGTATTTT; CDR3aa: CASSLAGFRDTQYF; abundance: -; j_gene: TRBJ2-3; d_gene: -; v_gene: TRBV5-1
CDR3nt: TGTGCCAGCAGCCCGAGCGGGAGCGGGAGCGAGCAGTACTTC; CDR3aa: CASSPSGSGSEQYF; abundance: -; j_gene: TRBJ2-7; d_gene: TRBD2; v_gene: TRBV11-2
CDR3nt: TGTGCCAGCAGCCCCGTCCGAACAGGGTCCAAAGAGACCCAGTACTTC; CDR3aa: CASSPVRTGSKETQYF; abundance: few; j_gene: TRBJ2-5; d_gene: -; v_gene: TRBV5-5
CDR3nt: TGCGCCAGCAGCTTGTCTTGGGCAGGGGGCAATGAGCAGTTCTTC; CDR3aa: CASSLSWAGGNEQFF; abundance: -; j_gene: TRBJ2-1; d_gene: TRBD1; v_gene: TRBV5-1